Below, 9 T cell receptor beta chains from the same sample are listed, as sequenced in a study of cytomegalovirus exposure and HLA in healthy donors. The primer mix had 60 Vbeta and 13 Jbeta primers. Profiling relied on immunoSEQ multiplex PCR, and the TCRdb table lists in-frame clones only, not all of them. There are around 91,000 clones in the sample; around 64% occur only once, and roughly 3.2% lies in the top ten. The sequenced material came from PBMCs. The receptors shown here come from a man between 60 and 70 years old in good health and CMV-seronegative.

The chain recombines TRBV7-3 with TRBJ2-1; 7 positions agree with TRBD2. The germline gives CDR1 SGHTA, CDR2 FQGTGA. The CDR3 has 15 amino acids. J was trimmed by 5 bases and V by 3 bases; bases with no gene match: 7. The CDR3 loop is CASSFGGSPNNEQFF. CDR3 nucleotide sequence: TGTGCCAGCAGCTTCGGCGGGAGCCCAAACAATGAGCAGTTCTTC.

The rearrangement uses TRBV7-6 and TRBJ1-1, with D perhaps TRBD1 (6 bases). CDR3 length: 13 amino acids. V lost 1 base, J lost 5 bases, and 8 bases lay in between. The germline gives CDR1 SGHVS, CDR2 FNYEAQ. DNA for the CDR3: TGTGCCAGCAGCTTAGGGCAGGGGACTGAAGCTTTCTTT. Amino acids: CASSLGQGTEAFF.

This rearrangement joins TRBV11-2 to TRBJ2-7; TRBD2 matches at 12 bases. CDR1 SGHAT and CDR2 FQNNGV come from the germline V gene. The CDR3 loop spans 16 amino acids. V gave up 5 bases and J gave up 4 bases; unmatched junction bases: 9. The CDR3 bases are TGTGCCAGCAGCCCTTACCCGACTAGCGGGAGTTACGAGCAGTACTTC. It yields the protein CASSPYPTSGSYEQYF.

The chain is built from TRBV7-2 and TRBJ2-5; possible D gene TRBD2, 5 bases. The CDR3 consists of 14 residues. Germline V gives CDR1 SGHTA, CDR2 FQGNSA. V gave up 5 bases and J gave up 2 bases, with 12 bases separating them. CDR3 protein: CASSPYGLQETQYF. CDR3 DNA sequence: TGTGCCAGCAGCCCGTATGGACTGCAAGAGACCCAGTACTTC.

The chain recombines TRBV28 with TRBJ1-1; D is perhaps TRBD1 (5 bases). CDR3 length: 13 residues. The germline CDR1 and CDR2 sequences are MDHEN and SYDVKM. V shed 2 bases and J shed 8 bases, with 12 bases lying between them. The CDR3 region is CASSLPQTAEAFF. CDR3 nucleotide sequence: TGTGCCAGCAGTTTACCTCAGACAGCAGAAGCTTTCTTT.

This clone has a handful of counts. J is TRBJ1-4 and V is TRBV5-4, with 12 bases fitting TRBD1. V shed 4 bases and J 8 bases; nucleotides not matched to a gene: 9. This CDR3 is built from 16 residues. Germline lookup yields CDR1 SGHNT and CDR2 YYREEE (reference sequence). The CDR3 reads CASSPLSGTGGEKLFF. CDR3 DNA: TGTGCCAGCAGCCCCTTATCCGGGACAGGGGGCGAAAAACTGTTTTTT.

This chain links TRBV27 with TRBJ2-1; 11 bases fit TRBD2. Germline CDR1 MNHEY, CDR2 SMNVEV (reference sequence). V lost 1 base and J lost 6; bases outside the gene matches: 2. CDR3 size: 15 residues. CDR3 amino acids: CASSLYSGRGNEQFF. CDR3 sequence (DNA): TGTGCCAGCAGTTTATATAGCGGGAGGGGCAATGAGCAGTTCTTC.

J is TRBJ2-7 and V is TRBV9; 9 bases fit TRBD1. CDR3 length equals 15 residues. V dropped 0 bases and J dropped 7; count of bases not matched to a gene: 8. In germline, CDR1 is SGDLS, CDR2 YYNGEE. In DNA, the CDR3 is TGTGCCAGCAGCGTAGACTCGACAGGGGGAGAAGAGCAGTACTTC. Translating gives CASSVDSTGGEEQYF.

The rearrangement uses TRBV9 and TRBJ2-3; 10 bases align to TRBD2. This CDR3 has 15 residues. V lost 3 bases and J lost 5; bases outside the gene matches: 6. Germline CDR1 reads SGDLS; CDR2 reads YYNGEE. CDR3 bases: TGTGCCAGCAGCGGTAAGCGGGGGGGAATAGATACGCAGTATTTT. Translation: CASSGKRGGIDTQYF.